The 29 T cell receptor beta chains reported below all come from one sample, sequenced in a study of blood T cell repertoires in COVID-19. The protocol was immunoSEQ multiplex PCR, while the TCRdb copy is restricted to in-frame clones and leaves out a portion. The sample shows 250,000 to 300,000 clones, about four fifths of them seen only once. The sequencing sample was made of PBMCs or T cells enriched from blood (not recorded which). The origin of the receptors is a man aged 45-60 years who had recovered from COVID-19.

V gene TRBV19 combines with J gene TRBJ1-5; D is unresolved. Germline assignment: CDR1 LNHDA and CDR2 SQIVND (reference sequence). CDR3 size: 12 residues. V was cut by 4 bases and J by 9 bases, with 10 bases left in between. CDR3 nucleotide sequence: TGTGCCAGTAGTACTACCCTGGTGCCCCAGCATTTT. As protein: CASSTTLVPQHF.

The chain has TRBV7-8 and TRBJ2-5; D possibly corresponds to TRBD2 (5 bases). V shed 1 base and J shed 6 bases, with 12 bases lying between them. CDR3 size: 14 residues. Germline V gives CDR1 SGHVS, CDR2 FQNEAQ. For the CDR3, the DNA is TGTGCCAGCAGCTTAGGCACTAGTACAAAGACCCAGTACTTC. It translates to CASSLGTSTKTQYF.

The chain recombines TRBV2 with TRBJ1-5; D might be TRBD1 (6 bases). The CDR3 sequence is 17 residues long. Trimming took off 5 bases at V and 1 base at J, with 18 bases between the two ends. Germline-derived CDR1 and CDR2 are SNHLY and FYNNEI. In DNA, the CDR3 is TGTGCCAGCAGTTTGGAACAGGGAAGTAGGAGCAATCAGCCCCAGCATTTT. This encodes CASSLEQGSRSNQPQHF.

This clone was observed a few times. The rearrangement joins TRBV11-2 to TRBJ2-3, with a weak D call TRBD2 (6 bases). Germline CDR1 and CDR2: SGHAT and FQNNGV. V lost 3 bases and J lost 9, with 13 bases in between. The CDR3 sequence is 13 residues long. CDR3 loop: CASSFSDGGTQYF. CDR3 coding DNA: TGTGCCAGCAGCTTCTCCGACGGAGGGACGCAGTATTTT.

This chain links TRBV10-1 with TRBJ2-3, with 8 bases aligning to TRBD2. The CDR3 runs 16 residues. With V trimmed by 6 bases and J by 3 bases, 11 bases remained unmatched. Germline CDR1 reads WNHNN; CDR2 reads SYGVQD (reference sequence). The CDR3 loop reads CASSPSRGGWTDTQYF. CDR3 nucleotide sequence: TGCGCCAGCAGCCCCAGTCGGGGGGGATGGACAGATACGCAGTATTTT.

The chain links TRBV7-8 to TRBJ2-3, with D possibly matching TRBD1 (7 bases). The length of the CDR3 is 14 residues. V dropped 2 bases and J dropped 13 bases, with 19 bases sitting between them. In germline, CDR1 is SGHVS, CDR2 FQNEAQ. CDR3 nucleotide sequence: TGTGCCAGCAGCTTAAACGAACGACAGGGCGGGAAGTATTTT. Protein product: CASSLNERQGGKYF.

The chain joins TRBV19 to TRBJ1-2; D is unresolved. The V end was cut by 7 bases, the J end by 6 bases, with 15 bases between. The CDR3 runs to 13 residues. Germline V lookup: CDR1 LNHDA, CDR2 SQIVND (reference sequence). As DNA, the CDR3 is TGTGCCAGTACTGGACCGGATAGCGATGGCTACACCTTC. Translated, it gives CASTGPDSDGYTF. The whole variable domain, remainder taken from reference TRBV19 and TRBJ1-2, is DGGITQSPKYLFRKEGQNVTLSCEQNLNHDAMYWYRQDPGQGLRLIYYSQIVNDFQKGDIAEGYSVSREKKESFPLTVTSAQKNPTAFYLCASTGPDSDGYTFGSGTRLTVV.

The chain is built from TRBV4-2 and TRBJ1-6, with a possible D match to TRBD1 (5 bases). Trimming left V 0 bases short and J 9 bases short, with 15 bases between. This CDR3 contains 16 residues. Germline CDR1 LGHNA, CDR2 YNFKEQ. The CDR3 sequence is CASSQDWGRVSSPLHF. DNA for the CDR3: TGTGCCAGCAGCCAAGATTGGGGCAGGGTGAGTTCACCCCTCCACTTT.

This chain connects TRBV6-1 to TRBJ2-7; D may be TRBD1 (6 bases). The CDR3 runs 14 residues. V gave up 6 bases and J gave up 5 bases, with 17 bases separating them. The V gene's germline CDR1 is MNHNS and CDR2 SASEGT. The DNA for the CDR3 is TGTGCCAGCAGAACCGGGCAGGGGAAGCACGAGCAGTACTTC. It is translated as CASRTGQGKHEQYF.

In this sample, this clone turned up a few times. The chain has TRBV11-3 and TRBJ2-5; the D gene is possibly TRBD1 (5 bases). From germline, CDR1 is SGHNT and CDR2 YENEEA. The V end was cut by 4 bases, the J end by 4 bases, with 16 bases between. CDR3 length: 15 amino acids. DNA for the CDR3: TGTGCCAGCAGCTCCTCCCCAGGGCTCGCAGAGACCCAGTACTTC. This encodes CASSSSPGLAETQYF.

This chain connects TRBV7-9 to TRBJ2-5; possibly TRBD1 for D (7 bases). Germline V gene lookup returns CDR1 SEHNR and CDR2 FQNEAQ (reference sequence). This CDR3 contains 16 residues. Between the trimmed V and J ends, which lost 5 bases and 4 bases, there was a span of 20 bases. CDR3: CASSGTGRGVGETQYF. Written as DNA, the CDR3 is TGTGCCAGCAGCGGAACGGGCAGGGGGGTAGGAGAGACCCAGTACTTC.

The rearrangement joins TRBV12-3 or TRBV12-4 to TRBJ2-5; D is unresolved. This CDR3 contains 13 residues. With 7 bases removed from V and 2 bases from J, the gap between germline ends came to 11 bases. The CDR3 nucleotides are TGTGCCAGCACCCGGAGTCCTCAAGAGACCCAGTACTTC. Encoded protein: CASTRSPQETQYF.

The rearrangement uses TRBV7-2 and TRBJ2-4; D possibly corresponds to TRBD2 (5 bases). V was trimmed by 5 bases and J by 2 bases, leaving 13 bases between them. Germline values: CDR1 SGHTA, CDR2 FQGNSA. The CDR3 is made up of 15 amino acids. CDR3 bases: TGTGCCAGCAGCCCCCGGGGTGGAACCAAAAACATTCAGTACTTC. Protein: CASSPRGGTKNIQYF.

The rearrangement joins TRBV7-2 to TRBJ2-5, with 11 bases matching TRBD1. Germline assignment: CDR1 SGHTA and CDR2 FQGNSA. The CDR3 is 15 residues long. With 2 bases clipped from V and 5 bases from J, the junction kept 4 bases outside the gene matches. In DNA, the CDR3 is TGTGCCAGCAGCTTAACGGGACAGGGGGGCGAGACCCAGTACTTC. Its translation: CASSLTGQGGETQYF.

This clone was counted a single time. This chain connects TRBV5-1 to TRBJ1-5, with D possibly TRBD1 on 5 matching bases. With 3 bases removed from V and 2 bases from J, the gap between germline ends came to 9 bases. Germline-derived CDR1 and CDR2 are SGHRS and YFSETQ. The CDR3 is 14 amino acids. CDR3 in amino acids: CASSSGGGNQPQHF. CDR3 coding DNA: TGCGCCAGCAGCTCGGGGGGGGGCAATCAGCCCCAGCATTTT.

V usage is TRBV19 and J usage is TRBJ2-1; 9 bases match TRBD2. This CDR3 has 16 residues. Germline V gives CDR1 LNHDA, CDR2 SQIVND (reference sequence). J lost 1 base, V lost 7 bases, and 8 bases had no gene match. The CDR3, as DNA: TGTGCCAGTACCGCTAGCGGGACTCTTTCCTACAATGAGCAGTTCTTC. Amino acid sequence: CASTASGTLSYNEQFF.

The chain is built from TRBV19 and TRBJ2-7; 10 bases agree with TRBD1. This CDR3 region has 14 residues. V lost 3 bases, J lost 4 bases, and 3 bases stayed unmatched. Germline CDR1 and CDR2: LNHDA and SQIVND (reference sequence). This chain's CDR3 is CASSMTGGLYEQYF. The DNA for the CDR3 is TGTGCCAGTAGTATGACAGGGGGCCTATACGAGCAGTACTTC.

This chain joins TRBV2 and TRBJ1-3; the match to TRBD1 covers 7 bases. Germline trimming cut 6 bases from V and 0 bases from J; bases unmatched to any gene: 2. The CDR3 sequence is 14 residues long. The germline V gene encodes CDR1 SNHLY and CDR2 FYNNEI. CDR3 amino acids: CASRGQSSGNTIYF. The CDR3 DNA is TGTGCCAGCAGGGGACAGAGCTCTGGAAACACCATATATTTT.

The chain is built from TRBV10-3 and TRBJ1-1; D unclear. The ends were cut back, 7 bases at V and 3 bases at J, with 12 bases in the middle. In germline, CDR1 is ENHRY, CDR2 SYGVKD. The CDR3 is 13 amino acids. The CDR3 sequence: CAIKAGLYTEAFF. The CDR3 DNA reads as TGTGCCATCAAGGCAGGTCTATACACTGAAGCTTTCTTT.

The chain employs TRBV9 and TRBJ2-1, with 7 positions matching TRBD2. The CDR3 consists of 15 residues. From germline, CDR1 is SGDLS and CDR2 YYNGEE. Losses at the gene ends were 0 bases for V and 3 bases for J; bases not matched to a gene: 3. The CDR3 reads CASSVVVAGYNEQFF. CDR3 nucleotide sequence: TGTGCCAGCAGCGTAGTGGTAGCGGGCTACAATGAGCAGTTCTTC.

In its sample, this clone was seen a few times. This chain joins TRBV10-2 and TRBJ2-7; D is perhaps TRBD2 (6 bases). Germline CDR1 WSHSY, CDR2 SAAADI. The CDR3 has 16 amino acids. V shed 3 bases and J shed 2 bases, with 17 bases lying between them. The CDR3 sequence: CASSERPGSGPYEQYF. The CDR3 DNA follows: TGCGCCAGCAGTGAAAGGCCCGGTAGCGGACCCTACGAGCAGTACTTC.

The chain couples TRBV2 to TRBJ1-2, with D possibly TRBD1 on 6 matching bases. The V gene's germline CDR1 is SNHLY and CDR2 FYNNEI. Trimming took off 5 bases at V and 3 bases at J, with 13 bases between the two ends. The CDR3 spans 14 residues. CDR3 residues: CASSTTGLHYGYTF. CDR3 coding DNA: TGTGCCAGCAGTACGACAGGCCTCCACTATGGCTACACCTTC.

The gene calls are TRBV30 and TRBJ2-7; 10 bases match TRBD1. This CDR3 has 12 amino acids. V lost 7 bases to trimming and J lost 6 bases; unmatched junction nucleotides: 6. Germline assignment: CDR1 GTSNPN and CDR2 SVGIG (reference sequence). CDR3 region: CASRQGAVEQYF. Here the CDR3 DNA reads TGTGCCTCCCGACAGGGGGCTGTCGAGCAGTACTTC.

A single count supports this clone. The genes are TRBV19 and TRBJ2-2; no clear D. Germline V gives CDR1 LNHDA, CDR2 SQIVND (reference sequence). This CDR3 region has 14 residues. Trimming pared 5 bases from V and 4 bases from J, leaving 11 bases between. CDR3: CASSQQSTTGELFF. For the CDR3, the DNA is TGTGCCAGTAGTCAACAGTCCACCACCGGGGAGCTGTTTTTT.

This clone was counted once. The chain carries TRBV3-1 (or the pseudogene TRBV3-2) and TRBJ1-2, with D unresolved. There are 12 residues in the CDR3. Deletions cut 2 bases from V and 8 bases from J, with 9 bases between. CDR1 is LGHDT and CDR2 is YNNKEL in the germline V gene (reference sequence). The DNA of the CDR3 is TGTGCCAGCAGCCAATGGGAGAGGGGCTACACCTTC. It specifies CASSQWERGYTF.

This chain uses TRBV6-5 with TRBJ2-1; D is uncertain. Germline lookup yields CDR1 MNHEY and CDR2 SVGAGI. The V end was cut by 8 bases, the J end by 0 bases, with 14 bases between. The CDR3 covers 15 residues. The CDR3 loop reads CASPKGGSSYNEQFF. The CDR3 nucleotides are TGTGCCAGCCCCAAAGGCGGAAGCTCCTACAATGAGCAGTTCTTC.

V and J are TRBV7-2 and TRBJ1-1; D not certain. Germline V lookup: CDR1 SGHTA, CDR2 FQGNSA. The CDR3 loop spans 12 amino acids. Trimming left V 1 base short and J 11 bases short, with 11 bases between. DNA for the CDR3: TGTGCCAGCAGCTTAGAAGCGCGAAGGGCTTTCTTT. Its translation is CASSLEARRAFF.

The chain combines TRBV19 with TRBJ1-2; D possibly corresponds to TRBD1 (6 bases). Germline CDR1 and CDR2: LNHDA and SQIVND (reference sequence). The CDR3 runs 12 residues. Trimming left V 4 bases short and J 5 bases short, with 8 bases between. The CDR3 DNA reads TGTGCCAGTAGTAGAGGACAGTATGGCTACACCTTC. This sequence encodes CASSRGQYGYTF.

The V gene is TRBV6-1, the J gene TRBJ1-3; D not certain. The CDR3 extends over 16 amino acids. V dropped 1 base and J dropped 0 bases, with 10 bases sitting between them. Germline lookup yields CDR1 MNHNS and CDR2 SASEGT. In DNA form, the CDR3 reads TGTGCCAGCAGTGAAGGGGCTTACAACTCTGGAAACACCATATATTTT. It yields the protein CASSEGAYNSGNTIYF.